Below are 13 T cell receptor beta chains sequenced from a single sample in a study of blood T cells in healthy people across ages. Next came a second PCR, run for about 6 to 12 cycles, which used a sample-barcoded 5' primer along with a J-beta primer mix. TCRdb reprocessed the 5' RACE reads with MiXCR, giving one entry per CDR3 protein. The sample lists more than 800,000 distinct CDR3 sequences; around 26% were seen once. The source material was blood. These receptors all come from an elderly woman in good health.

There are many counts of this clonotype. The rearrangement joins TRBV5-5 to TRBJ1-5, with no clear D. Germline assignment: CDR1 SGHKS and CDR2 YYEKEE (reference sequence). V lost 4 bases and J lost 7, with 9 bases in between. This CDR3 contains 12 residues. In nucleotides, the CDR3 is TGTGCCAGCAGCCACAGAGACCAGCCCCAGCATTTT. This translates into CASSHRDQPQHF.

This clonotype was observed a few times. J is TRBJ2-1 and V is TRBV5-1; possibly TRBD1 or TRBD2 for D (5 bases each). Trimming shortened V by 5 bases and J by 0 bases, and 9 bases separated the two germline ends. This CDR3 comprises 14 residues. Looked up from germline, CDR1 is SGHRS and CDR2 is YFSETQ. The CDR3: CASSRDGSYNEQFF. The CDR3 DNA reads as TGCGCCAGCAGTCGGGACGGCTCCTACAATGAGCAGTTCTTC.

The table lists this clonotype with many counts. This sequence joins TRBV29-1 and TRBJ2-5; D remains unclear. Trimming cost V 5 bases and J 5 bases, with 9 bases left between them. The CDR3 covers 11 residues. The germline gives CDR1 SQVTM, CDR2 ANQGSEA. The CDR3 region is CSVLSVETQYF. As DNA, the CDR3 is TGCAGCGTTTTAAGTGTTGAGACCCAGTACTTC.

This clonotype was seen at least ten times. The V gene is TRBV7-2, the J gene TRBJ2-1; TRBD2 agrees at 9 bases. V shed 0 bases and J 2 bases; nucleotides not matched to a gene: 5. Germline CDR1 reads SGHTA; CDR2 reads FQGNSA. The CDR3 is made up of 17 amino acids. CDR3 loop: CASSLAITSGPYNEQFF. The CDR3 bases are TGTGCCAGCAGCTTAGCAATTACTAGCGGGCCCTACAATGAGCAGTTCTTC.

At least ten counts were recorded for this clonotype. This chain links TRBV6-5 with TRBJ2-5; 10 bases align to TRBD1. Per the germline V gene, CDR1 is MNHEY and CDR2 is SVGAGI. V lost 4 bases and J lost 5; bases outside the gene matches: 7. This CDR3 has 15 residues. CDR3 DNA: TGTGCCAGCAGTTCTACGGACAGGGGGGGGGAGACCCAGTACTTC. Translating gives CASSSTDRGGETQYF.

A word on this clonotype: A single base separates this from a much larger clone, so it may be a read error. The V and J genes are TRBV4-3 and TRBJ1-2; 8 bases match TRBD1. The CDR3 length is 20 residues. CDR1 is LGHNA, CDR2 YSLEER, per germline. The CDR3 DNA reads TGCGCCAACAGCCAAGATCCTTACGGCGGCAGGGGGCCCCTTAACTATGGCTACACCTTC. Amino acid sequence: CANSQDPYGGRGPLNYGYTF.

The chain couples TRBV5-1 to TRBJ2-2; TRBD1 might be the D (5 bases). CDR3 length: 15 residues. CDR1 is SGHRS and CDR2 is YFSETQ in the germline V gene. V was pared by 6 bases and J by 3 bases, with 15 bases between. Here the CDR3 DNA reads TGCGCCAGCAAGATGGCTCCAGGGTACACCGGGGAGCTGTTTTTT. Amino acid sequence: CASKMAPGYTGELFF.

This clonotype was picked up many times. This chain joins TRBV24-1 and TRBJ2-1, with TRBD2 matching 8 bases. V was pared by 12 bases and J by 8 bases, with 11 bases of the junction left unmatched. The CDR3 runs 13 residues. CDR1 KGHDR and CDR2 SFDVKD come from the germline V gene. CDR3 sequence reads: CASSGLPTYEQFF. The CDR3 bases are TGTGCCTCTAGCGGGTTACCCACGTATGAGCAGTTCTTC.

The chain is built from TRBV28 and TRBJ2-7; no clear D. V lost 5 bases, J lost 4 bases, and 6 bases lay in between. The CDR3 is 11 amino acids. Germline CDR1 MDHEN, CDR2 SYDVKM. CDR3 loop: CASSHLYEQYF. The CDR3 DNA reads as TGTGCCAGCAGTCATTTGTACGAGCAGTACTTC. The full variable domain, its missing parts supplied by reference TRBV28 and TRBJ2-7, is DVKVTQSSRYLVKRTGEKVFLECVQDMDHENMFWYRQDPGLGLRLIYFSYDVKMKEKGDIPEGYSVSREKKERFSLILESASTNQTSMYLCASSHLYEQYFGPGTRLTVT.

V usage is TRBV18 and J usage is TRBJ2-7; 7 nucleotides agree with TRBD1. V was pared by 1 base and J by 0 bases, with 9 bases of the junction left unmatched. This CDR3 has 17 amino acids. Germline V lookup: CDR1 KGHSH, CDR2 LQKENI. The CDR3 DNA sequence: TGTGCCAGCTCACCACAAAGGACAGGTCAGAGCTCCTACGAGCAGTACTTC. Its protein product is CASSPQRTGQSSYEQYF.

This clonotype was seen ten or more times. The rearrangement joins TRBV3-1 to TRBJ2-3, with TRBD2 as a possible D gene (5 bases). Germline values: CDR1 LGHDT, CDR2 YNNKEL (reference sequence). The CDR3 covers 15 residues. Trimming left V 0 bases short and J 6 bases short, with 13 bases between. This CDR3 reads CASSQDWRARDTQYF. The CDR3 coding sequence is TGTGCCAGCAGCCAAGACTGGCGGGCGAGGGATACGCAGTATTTT.

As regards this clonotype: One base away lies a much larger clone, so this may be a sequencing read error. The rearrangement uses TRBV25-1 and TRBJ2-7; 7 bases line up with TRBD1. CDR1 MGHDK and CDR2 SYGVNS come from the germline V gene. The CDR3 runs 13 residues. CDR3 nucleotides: TGTGCCGGCAGAAGACAGGGAACCTACGAGCAGTACTTC. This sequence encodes CAGRRQGTYEQYF.

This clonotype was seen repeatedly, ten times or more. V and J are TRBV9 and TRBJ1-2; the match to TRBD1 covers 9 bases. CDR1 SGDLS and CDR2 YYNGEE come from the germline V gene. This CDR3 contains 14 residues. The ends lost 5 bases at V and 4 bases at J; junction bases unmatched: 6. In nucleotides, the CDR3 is TGTGCCAGCAGTGGGGGACAGGGATCCTATGGCTACACCTTC. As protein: CASSGGQGSYGYTF.